One and the same sample provided the 25 T cell receptor beta chains below, sequenced in a study of technical replicates of blood from a few donors. Sequencing was performed with immunoSEQ multiplex PCR; in TCRdb, only in-frame clones are kept and a portion is missing. The profile shows 54,000 or so clones, roughly 94% of them singletons. What was sequenced was T cells isolated from PBMCs. The source is a human donor in good health.

CDR3 sequence (DNA): TGCGCCAGCAGCGCGGGGGTCGGTGGGTACGAGCAGTACTTC. Protein sequence: CASSAGVGGYEQYF. The V gene is TRBV5-1, the J gene TRBJ2-7; 7 bases align to TRBD2. Germline V lookup: CDR1 SGHRS, CDR2 YFSETQ. After removal of 4 bases from V and 4 bases from J, the junction contained 8 bases not matched to a gene. The CDR3 runs to 14 residues.

The chain is built from TRBV5-4 and TRBJ1-2; no definite D call. V gave up 3 bases and J gave up 2 bases, with 8 bases separating them. Germline CDR1 and CDR2: SGHNT and YYREEE (reference sequence). The CDR3 has 13 residues. The CDR3 reads CASSYGENYGYTF. The CDR3 bases are TGTGCCAGCAGCTACGGGGAAAACTATGGCTACACCTTC.

J is TRBJ2-1 and V is TRBV11-2; TRBD1 might be the D (6 bases). The CDR3 runs to 15 residues. V was trimmed by 2 bases and J by 4 bases, leaving 12 bases between them. Germline CDR1 is SGHAT and CDR2 is FQNNGV. CDR3 sequence: CASSLSQGWYNEQFF. Here the CDR3 DNA reads TGTGCCAGCAGCTTATCCCAGGGGTGGTACAATGAGCAGTTCTTC.

This chain joins TRBV28 and TRBJ1-2; D may be TRBD1 (6 bases). Trimming took off 4 bases at V and 4 bases at J, with 10 bases between the two ends. This CDR3 is 13 amino acids long. The germline V gene has CDR1 MDHEN and CDR2 SYDVKM. CDR3 coding DNA: TGTGCCAGCAGTTCGGACAGAACCTATGGCTACACCTTC. Protein product: CASSSDRTYGYTF.

This clone was found a few times. The CDR3 spells CASSLIENTEAFF. Written as DNA, the CDR3 is TGTGCCAGCAGTTTAATAGAGAACACTGAAGCTTTCTTT. V is TRBV28 and J is TRBJ1-1; D gene unclear. The V end was cut by 2 bases, the J end by 1 base, with 5 bases between. The CDR3 is made up of 13 amino acids. Germline CDR1 is MDHEN and CDR2 is SYDVKM.

DNA for the CDR3: TGTGCCAGCAGCGGGAGGATCTACTATGGCTACACCTTC. Its translation is CASSGRIYYGYTF. The chain recombines TRBV7-9 with TRBJ1-2; D unresolved. V was shortened by 5 bases and J by 3 bases, with 10 bases between the two germline ends. Per germline, CDR1 SEHNR and CDR2 FQNEAQ (reference sequence). The CDR3 extends over 13 amino acids.

This clone was detected once. The chain combines TRBV7-9 with TRBJ1-1; 7 bases are shared with TRBD1. The CDR3 loop spans 15 amino acids. Germline-derived CDR1 and CDR2 are SEHNR and FQNEAQ (reference sequence). The V segment lost 6 bases and the J segment 0 bases; nucleotides outside the gene matches: 7. The CDR3 coding sequence is TGTGCCAGCAGTAGCGACAGGGCTCTGAACACTGAAGCTTTCTTT. Protein: CASSSDRALNTEAFF.

This sequence joins TRBV5-1 and TRBJ2-5; perhaps TRBD2 as D (6 bases). The length of the CDR3 is 14 residues. V lost 4 bases, J lost 5 bases, and 15 bases lay in between. Germline V gives CDR1 SGHRS, CDR2 YFSETQ. The CDR3 sequence is CASSGGTQGETQYF. CDR3 coding DNA: TGCGCCAGCAGCGGCGGGACCCAAGGGGAGACCCAGTACTTC.

The V gene is TRBV28, the J gene TRBJ2-1; 9 bases fit TRBD2. V lost 4 bases to trimming and J lost 3 bases; unmatched junction nucleotides: 4. The germline V gene encodes CDR1 MDHEN and CDR2 SYDVKM. CDR3 length: 15 amino acids. The CDR3 DNA is TGTGCCAGCAGTTCAGCGGGAGGTCTCTACAATGAGCAGTTCTTC. Protein: CASSSAGGLYNEQFF. The full variable domain, its missing parts supplied by reference TRBV28 and TRBJ2-1, is DVKVTQSSRYLVKRTGEKVFLECVQDMDHENMFWYRQDPGLGLRLIYFSYDVKMKEKGDIPEGYSVSREKKERFSLILESASTNQTSMYLCASSSAGGLYNEQFFGPGTRLTVL.

The rearrangement uses TRBV6-5 and TRBJ1-2; D not certain. The CDR3 length is 15 residues. V was clipped by 4 bases and J by 3 bases, with 15 bases between them. Germline V gene lookup returns CDR1 MNHEY and CDR2 SVGAGI. CDR3 in DNA: TGTGCCAGCAGTTCCCCGAGGGAAGGACACTATGGCTACACCTTC. Translated: CASSSPREGHYGYTF.

The J gene is TRBJ2-7, the V gene TRBV28, with D possibly matching TRBD1 (6 bases). V was trimmed by 6 bases and J by 4 bases, leaving 7 bases between them. Looked up from germline, CDR1 is MDHEN and CDR2 is SYDVKM. The length of the CDR3 is 11 residues. The CDR3 DNA follows: TGTGCCAGCAGAGGGGGTTACGAGCAGTACTTC. This codes for CASRGGYEQYF.

This clone was found a few times. The rearrangement joins TRBV18 to TRBJ1-3, with D perhaps matching TRBD1 (6 bases). The CDR3 extends over 17 amino acids. V was cut by 3 bases and J by 2 bases, with 17 bases left in between. In germline, CDR1 is KGHSH, CDR2 LQKENI. The CDR3 DNA reads as TGTGCCAGCTCACCGGTGTTAGGGACAATCGCTGGAAACACCATATATTTT. Encoded protein: CASSPVLGTIAGNTIYF.

This chain uses TRBV11-3 with TRBJ2-7, with D perhaps TRBD1 (5 bases). Trimming took 5 bases from V and 3 from J, leaving 5 bases between them. The germline V gene encodes CDR1 SGHNT and CDR2 YENEEA. The CDR3 is made up of 11 amino acids. CDR3 amino acids: CASSRGYEQYF. The CDR3 DNA is TGTGCCAGCAGCAGGGGCTACGAGCAGTACTTC.

This rearrangement joins TRBV5-1 to TRBJ2-2; tentatively, D is TRBD1 (7 bases). This CDR3 spans 20 amino acids. Germline lookup yields CDR1 SGHRS and CDR2 YFSETQ. The V and J ends lost 2 bases and 9 bases respectively, with 32 bases between them. The CDR3 DNA sequence: TGCGCCAGCAGCTTCACCAGACAGGGAGGAAGTGTTGGCCTACTCCGGGAGCTGTTTTTT. This translates into CASSFTRQGGSVGLLRELFF.

The chain has TRBV11-2 and TRBJ1-2; D remains unclear. Looked up from germline, CDR1 is SGHAT and CDR2 is FQNNGV. V lost 3 bases to trimming and J lost 2 bases, with 10 bases between them. The CDR3 contains 14 residues. CDR3: CASSFETGNYGYTF. Written as DNA, the CDR3 is TGTGCCAGCAGCTTCGAGACTGGAAACTATGGCTACACCTTC.

The chain employs TRBV6-5 and TRBJ2-3, with D tentatively TRBD1 (5 bases). CDR1 and CDR2 (germline): MNHEY, SVGAGI. V shed 5 bases and J shed 7 bases, with 10 bases lying between them. The CDR3 extends over 12 amino acids. The CDR3 DNA follows: TGTGCCAGCAGTCCCGACAGTCATACGCAGTATTTT. Protein product: CASSPDSHTQYF.

Concerning this clone itself: As the CDR3 is not closed by the conserved phenylalanine or tryptophan, this likely results from a read error. The DNA is omitted, as the CDR3 cannot be located on it reliably, and the CDR3 follows TCRdb's listing. The V call is TRBV28, the J call TRBJ2-7; the DNA was not compared with TRBD1, the D call given in the table. CDR1 is MDHEN and CDR2 is SYDVKM in the germline V gene. Including both end residues, the CDR3 is 11 amino acids long. The CDR3: CASSSTGTGYR.

The chain has TRBV5-1 and TRBJ2-3; D is possibly TRBD1 (5 bases). This CDR3 has 15 residues. CDR1 and CDR2 (germline): SGHRS, YFSETQ. The V gene lost 7 bases and the J gene lost 3 bases, with 18 bases spanning the gap. The CDR3 nucleotides read TGCGCCAGCGCACAGGCCCTACGACCAACAGATACGCAGTATTTT. Residues: CASAQALRPTDTQYF.

The chain has TRBV12-5 and TRBJ2-1, with D possibly being TRBD2 (6 bases). From germline, CDR1 is LGHNT and CDR2 FRNRAP. V lost 4 bases and J 4 bases, leaving 14 bases between the germline ends. This CDR3 region has 15 residues. The CDR3 loop reads CASGSPGTYYNEQFF. The CDR3 DNA is TGTGCTAGTGGTTCCCCCGGGACTTATTACAATGAGCAGTTCTTC.

The CDR3 spells CASSLGLADFTDTQYF. CDR3 bases: TGTGCCAGCAGCTTAGGCCTAGCGGACTTCACAGATACGCAGTATTTT. V gene TRBV7-9 combines with J gene TRBJ2-3; TRBD2 matches 7 bases. Germline assignment: CDR1 SEHNR and CDR2 FQNEAQ (reference sequence). The trim removed 1 base at V and 2 bases at J, leaving 6 bases unmatched. The CDR3 sequence is 16 residues long.

The chain's CDR3 is CASSVGPLAGGLGDTQYF. CDR3 DNA: TGTGCCAGCAGCGTAGGACCCCTAGCGGGGGGGCTCGGAGATACGCAGTATTTT. The rearrangement uses TRBV9 and TRBJ2-3, with 12 bases lining up with TRBD2. Germline loops: CDR1 SGDLS, CDR2 YYNGEE. CDR3 length: 18 residues. The V gene end was trimmed by 0 bases and the J gene end by 5 bases; junction bases not matched to a gene: 10.

The chain links TRBV7-3 to TRBJ2-3; 8 nucleotides align to TRBD2. This CDR3 has 15 amino acids. Germline CDR1 and CDR2: SGHTA and FQGTGA. The V segment lost 2 bases and the J segment 0 bases; nucleotides outside the gene matches: 1. The DNA of the CDR3 is TGTGCCAGCAGCTTACGGGGGGGGAGCACAGATACGCAGTATTTT. Translated, it gives CASSLRGGSTDTQYF.

The chain has TRBV11-2 and TRBJ2-7; D is perhaps TRBD1 (6 bases). Germline lookup yields CDR1 SGHAT and CDR2 FQNNGV. Trimming removed 4 bases from V and 4 bases from J, with 14 bases in between. CDR3 size: 14 residues. The CDR3 nucleotides read TGTGCCAGCAGCTCTAGGTCAGGGGCGTACGAGCAGTACTTC. It codes for CASSSRSGAYEQYF. Full variable domain (outside the CDR3, taken from reference TRBV11-2 and TRBJ2-7): EAGVAQSPRYKIIEKRQSVAFWCNPISGHATLYWYQQILGQGPKLLIQFQNNGVVDDSQLPKDRFSAERLKGVDSTLKIQPAKLEDSAVYLCASSSRSGAYEQYFGPGTRLTVT.

The rearrangement uses TRBV11-2 and TRBJ2-1, with D possibly matching TRBD2 (6 bases). CDR3 length equals 14 residues. V was clipped by 5 bases and J by 5 bases, with 13 bases between them. In germline, CDR1 is SGHAT, CDR2 FQNNGV. The CDR3 region has the DNA TGTGCCAGCAGCCGAGGACTACGGGACAATGAGCAGTTCTTC. Its protein product is CASSRGLRDNEQFF. The full variable domain, completed using reference TRBV11-2 and TRBJ2-1, is EAGVAQSPRYKIIEKRQSVAFWCNPISGHATLYWYQQILGQGPKLLIQFQNNGVVDDSQLPKDRFSAERLKGVDSTLKIQPAKLEDSAVYLCASSRGLRDNEQFFGPGTRLTVL.

A word on this clone: At one boundary the junction diverges from the germline segment, which might be a read error. This rearrangement joins TRBV13 to TRBJ2-7; the D is unclear. CDR1 and CDR2 (germline): PRHDT, FYEKMQ (reference sequence). The CDR3 has 16 residues. CDR3 sequence (DNA): TGTGTCAGCAGCTTAGGCCGATTTGCAGGTACCTACGAGCAGTACTTC. Translation: CVSSLGRFAGTYEQYF. Variable domain in full (rest from reference TRBV13 and TRBJ2-7): AAGVIQSPRHLIKEKRETATLKCYPIPRHDTVYWYQQGPGQDPQFLISFYEKMQSDKGSIPDRFSAQQFSDYHSELNMSSLELGDSALYFCVSSLGRFAGTYEQYFGPGTRLTVT.